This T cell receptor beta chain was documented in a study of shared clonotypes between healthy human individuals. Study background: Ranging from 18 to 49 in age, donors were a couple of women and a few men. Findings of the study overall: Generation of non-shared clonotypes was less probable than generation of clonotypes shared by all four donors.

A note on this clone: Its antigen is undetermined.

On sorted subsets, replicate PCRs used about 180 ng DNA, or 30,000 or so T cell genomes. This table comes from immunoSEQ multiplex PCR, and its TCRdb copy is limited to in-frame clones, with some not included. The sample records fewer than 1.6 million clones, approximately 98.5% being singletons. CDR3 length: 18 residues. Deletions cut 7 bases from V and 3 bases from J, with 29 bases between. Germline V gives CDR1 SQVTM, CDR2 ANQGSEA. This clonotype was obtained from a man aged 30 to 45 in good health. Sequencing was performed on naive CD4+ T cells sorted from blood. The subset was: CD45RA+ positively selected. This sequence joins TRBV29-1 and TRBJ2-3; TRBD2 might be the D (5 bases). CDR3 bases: TGCAGCGCCCGCCCTGGCCCCTTCGGGGTTCAAGGAACAGATACGCAGTATTTT. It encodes CSARPGPFGVQGTDTQYF.